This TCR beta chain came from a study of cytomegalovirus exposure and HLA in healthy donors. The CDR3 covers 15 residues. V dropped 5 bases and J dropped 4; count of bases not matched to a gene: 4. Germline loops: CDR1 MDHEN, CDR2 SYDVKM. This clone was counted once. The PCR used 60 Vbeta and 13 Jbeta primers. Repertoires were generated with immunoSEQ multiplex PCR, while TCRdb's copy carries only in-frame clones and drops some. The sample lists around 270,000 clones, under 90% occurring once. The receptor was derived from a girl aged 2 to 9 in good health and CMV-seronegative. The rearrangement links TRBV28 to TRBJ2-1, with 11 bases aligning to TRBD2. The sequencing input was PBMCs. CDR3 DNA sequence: TGTGCCAGCAGTATGTCTAGCGGGGGGTACAATGAGCAGTTCTTC. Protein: CASSMSSGGYNEQFF.